A single sample gave rise to the 2 T cell receptor beta chains below, sequenced in a study of cytomegalovirus exposure and HLA in healthy donors. The table came from immunoSEQ multiplex PCR; TCRdb's copy has only in-frame clones and leaves some out. The sample carries about 70,000 clones, 94% recorded once. Input material: PBMCs. These receptors came from a man younger than 30 in good health and CMV-seropositive.

The J gene is TRBJ1-2, the V gene TRBV28, with TRBD1 matching over 9 bases. CDR1 is MDHEN and CDR2 is SYDVKM in the germline V gene. With 6 bases clipped from V and 8 bases from J, the junction kept 7 bases outside the gene matches. The CDR3 is 13 amino acids. The CDR3 loop is CASSTQGAKGYTF. DNA of the CDR3: TGTGCCAGCAGCACACAGGGGGCTAAAGGCTACACCTTC.

The chain joins TRBV10-3 to TRBJ1-1; D gene ambiguous. This CDR3 contains 14 residues. V was trimmed by 0 bases and J by 0 bases, leaving 5 bases between them. The V gene's germline CDR1 is ENHRY and CDR2 SYGVKD. The CDR3 bases are TGTGCCATCAGTGAGTCACAGATGAACACTGAAGCTTTCTTT. Amino acids: CAISESQMNTEAFF.